This record concerns one T cell receptor beta chain sequence. The specificity of this receptor is unknown. No clone much larger than this one lies a single base away; base qualities are absent. TCRbeta CDR3 regions were amplified from genomic DNA using the immunoSEQ Assay, a bias-controlled multiplex PCR. Processing in the source paper ran as follows. Nucleated cell counts per sample were estimated from amplification of reference gene primers within the assay. To quantify the absolute abundance of each unique TCRbeta CDR3 rearrangement, sequence reads were collapsed and filtered. For each sample, productive Simpson clonality was calculated as the square root of Simpson's diversity index over productive rearrangements. Held by TCRdb, this immuneACCESS table contains in-frame sequences only and omits some clones. Under half of the omission traces to an unresolved V gene where checked; the cause of the rest is unknown. Clone size and V and J calls were adopted from that table, with D and trimming inferred from the DNA. In this sample the table shows roughly 88,000 clones, 75% to 95% of which occur a single time. Clones ranked in the top ten supply 3% to 4% of the sample.

These data come from a study of blood T cell repertoires in COVID-19 (dated by TCRdb to the early 2020s). A note on the overall study: Samples from collaborators originated in the United States, Italy and Spain and spanned both the acute and convalescent phases of COVID-19. The prospective study material was composed of cDNA or gDNA derived from T cells, B-cell-depleted T cells, or PBMCs. The repertoires were made available in a free public database intended to serve as a resource for research on the immune response to SARS-CoV-2. Samples were obtained from the ongoing ImmuneRACE study (first 160 participants) and from some 1,200 subjects provided by 6 global collaborators. Where available, HLA class I and class II types were taken from metadata supplied by the sample provider and were not determined by assay-based typing. The dataset comprised deeply sampled blood TCRbeta repertoires from subjects exposed to, actively infected with, or recovered from COVID-19. Sample metadata almost always included a de-identified subject ID, COVID-19 status, age in years and sex. Broader findings and caveats from the paper: Clinical and demographic metadata were provided uncurated, with the amount varying by source and participant.

Whole blood was collected in K2EDTA tubes by collaborating institutions according to the institutions' own protocols. For TCRbeta analysis, collaborator samples were shipped as frozen whole blood, as isolated PBMCs, or as DNA extracted from either sample type. Material for sequencing was peripheral blood. This sequence was found in a woman in her fifties or sixties in a cohort sampled during active COVID-19.

The CDR3 region has the sequence CASTPRFWGEGPGELFF. Here is the DNA: TGTGCCAGCACCCCTAGGTTCTGGGGAGAAGGCCCCGGGGAGCTGTTTTTT. The chain is encoded by TRBV28 joined to TRBJ2-2; a tentative D match to TRBD2 spans 5 bases. CDR1 MDHEN and CDR2 SYDVKM were looked up in the germline V gene. The junction carries 24 bases between V and J, which are trimmed by 7 bases and 6 bases respectively. Counted from cysteine to phenylalanine, this CDR3 has 17 amino acids. Solely the CDR3 DNA is kept, with 51 bases framed from the first base. The full variable domain, with segments outside the CDR3 supplied by the reference TRBV28 and TRBJ2-2 proteins, appears as DVKVTQSSRYLVKRTGEKVFLECVQDMDHENMFWYRQDPGLGLRLIYFSYDVKMKEKGDIPEGYSVSREKKERFSLILESASTNQTSMYLCASTPRFWGEGPGELFFGEGSRLTVL.